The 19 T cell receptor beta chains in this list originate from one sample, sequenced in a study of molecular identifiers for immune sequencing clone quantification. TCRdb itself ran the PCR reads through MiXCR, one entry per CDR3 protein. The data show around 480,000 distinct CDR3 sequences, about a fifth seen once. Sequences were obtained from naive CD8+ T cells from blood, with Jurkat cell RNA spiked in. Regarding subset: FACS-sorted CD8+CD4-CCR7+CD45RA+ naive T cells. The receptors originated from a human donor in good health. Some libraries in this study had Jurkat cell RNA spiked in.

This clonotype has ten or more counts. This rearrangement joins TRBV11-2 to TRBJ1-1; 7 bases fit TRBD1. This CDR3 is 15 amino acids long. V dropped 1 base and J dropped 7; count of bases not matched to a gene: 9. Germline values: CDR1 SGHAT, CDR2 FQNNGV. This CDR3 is CASSLGKGQLIEAFF. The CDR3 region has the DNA TGTGCCAGCAGCTTAGGCAAGGGACAGCTTATTGAAGCTTTCTTT.

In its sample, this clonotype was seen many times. DNA of the CDR3: TGCGCCAGCAGCCAAGTGCACGGGGCCTACGAGCAGTACTTC. Protein sequence: CASSQVHGAYEQYF. The rearrangement joins TRBV4-1 to TRBJ2-7; possible D gene TRBD2, 5 bases. CDR3 length equals 14 residues. Looked up from germline, CDR1 is MGHRA and CDR2 is YSYEKL. V lost 1 base and J lost 2, with 9 bases in between.

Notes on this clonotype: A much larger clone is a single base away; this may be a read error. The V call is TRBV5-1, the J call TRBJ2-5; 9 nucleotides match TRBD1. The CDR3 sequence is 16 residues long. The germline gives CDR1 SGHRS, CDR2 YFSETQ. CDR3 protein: CASSFSRGQGQETQCF. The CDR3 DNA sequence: TGCGCCAGCAGCTTCAGTAGGGGACAGGGACAAGAGACCCAGTGCTTC.

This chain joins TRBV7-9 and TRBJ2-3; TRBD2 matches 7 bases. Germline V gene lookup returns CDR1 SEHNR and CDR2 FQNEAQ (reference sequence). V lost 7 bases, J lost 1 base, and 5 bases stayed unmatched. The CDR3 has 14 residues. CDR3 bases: TGTGCCAGCATCCTTACTAGCGGCACAGATACGCAGTATTTT. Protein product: CASILTSGTDTQYF.

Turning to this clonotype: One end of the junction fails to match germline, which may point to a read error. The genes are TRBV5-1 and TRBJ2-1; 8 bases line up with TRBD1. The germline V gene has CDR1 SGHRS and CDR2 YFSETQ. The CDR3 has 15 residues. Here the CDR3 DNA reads TGCGCCGGCAGCTTGGCAGGGGGCGACTACAATGAGCGGTTCTTC. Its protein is CAGSLAGGDYNERFF.

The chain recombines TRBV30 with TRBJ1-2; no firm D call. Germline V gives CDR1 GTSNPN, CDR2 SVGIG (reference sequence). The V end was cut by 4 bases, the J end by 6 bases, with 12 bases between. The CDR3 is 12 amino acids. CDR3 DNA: TGTGCCTGGATTGCGGGGAGACATGGCTACACCTTC. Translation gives CAWIAGRHGYTF.

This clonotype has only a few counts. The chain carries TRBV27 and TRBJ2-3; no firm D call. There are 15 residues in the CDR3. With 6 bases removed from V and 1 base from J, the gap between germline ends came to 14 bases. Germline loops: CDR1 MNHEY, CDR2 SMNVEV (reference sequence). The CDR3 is CASRWAPRGTDTQYF. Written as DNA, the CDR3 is TGTGCCAGCAGGTGGGCCCCACGCGGCACAGATACGCAGTATTTT.

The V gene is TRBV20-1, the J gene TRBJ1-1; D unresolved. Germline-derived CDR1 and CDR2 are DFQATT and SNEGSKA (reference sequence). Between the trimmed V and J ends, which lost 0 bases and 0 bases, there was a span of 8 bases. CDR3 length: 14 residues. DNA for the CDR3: TGCAGTGCTAGAGATGAAGGAATGAACACTGAAGCTTTCTTT. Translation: CSARDEGMNTEAFF.

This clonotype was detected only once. This chain's CDR3 is CASQPSGGNPYEQYF. In nucleotides, the CDR3 is TGTGCCAGCCAGCCCAGCGGGGGGAACCCCTACGAGCAGTACTTC. The chain joins TRBV19 to TRBJ2-7, with TRBD2 matching over 9 bases. The CDR3 has 15 residues. Germline V gene sequence: CDR1 LNHDA, CDR2 SQIVND (reference sequence). After removal of 9 bases from V and 2 bases from J, the junction contained 11 bases not matched to a gene.

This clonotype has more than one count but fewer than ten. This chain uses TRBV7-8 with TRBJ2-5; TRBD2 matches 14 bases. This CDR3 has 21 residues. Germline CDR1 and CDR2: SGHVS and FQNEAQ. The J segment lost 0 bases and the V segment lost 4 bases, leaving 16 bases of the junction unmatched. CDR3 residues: CASSSYNLGLAGGVYQETQYF. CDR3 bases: TGTGCCAGCAGCTCCTACAACCTTGGACTAGCGGGGGGCGTGTACCAAGAGACCCAGTACTTC.

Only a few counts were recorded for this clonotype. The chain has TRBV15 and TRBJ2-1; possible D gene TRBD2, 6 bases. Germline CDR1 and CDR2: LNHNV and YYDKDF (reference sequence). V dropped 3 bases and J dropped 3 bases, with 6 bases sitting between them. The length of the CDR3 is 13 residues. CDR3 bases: TGTGCCACCAGCAGGACTAGCTACAATGAGCAGTTCTTC. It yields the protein CATSRTSYNEQFF.

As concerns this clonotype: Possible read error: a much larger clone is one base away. CDR3 DNA sequence: TGTGCCACCAGTGACCTGCGACAGGCCGTCATGAGCACTGAAGCTTTCTTT. It is translated as CATSDLRQAVMSTEAFF. The chain joins TRBV24-1 to TRBJ1-1; weak D call: TRBD1 (6 bases). V was clipped by 4 bases and J by 4 bases, with 21 bases between them. In germline, CDR1 is KGHDR, CDR2 SFDVKD. The CDR3 covers 17 residues.

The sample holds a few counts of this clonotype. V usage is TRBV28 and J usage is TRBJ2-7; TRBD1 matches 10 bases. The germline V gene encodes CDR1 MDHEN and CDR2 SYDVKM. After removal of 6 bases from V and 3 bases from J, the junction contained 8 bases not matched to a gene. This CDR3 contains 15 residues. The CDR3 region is CASRRGTGAIYEQYF. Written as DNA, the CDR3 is TGTGCCAGCAGGCGGGGGACAGGGGCGATCTACGAGCAGTACTTC.

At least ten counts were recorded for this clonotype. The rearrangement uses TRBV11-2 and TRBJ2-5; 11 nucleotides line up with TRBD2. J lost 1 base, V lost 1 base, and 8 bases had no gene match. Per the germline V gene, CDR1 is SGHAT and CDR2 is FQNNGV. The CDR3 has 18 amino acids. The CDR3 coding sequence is TGTGCCAGCAGCTTAGGTCCTAGCGGGGGGCCAATCCAAGAGACCCAGTACTTC. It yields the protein CASSLGPSGGPIQETQYF.

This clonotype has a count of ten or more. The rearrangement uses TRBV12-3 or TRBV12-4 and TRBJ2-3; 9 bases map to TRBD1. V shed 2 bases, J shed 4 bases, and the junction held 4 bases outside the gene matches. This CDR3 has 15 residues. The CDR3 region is CASSLTGGMSDTQYF. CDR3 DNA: TGTGCCAGCAGTTTAACAGGGGGCATGTCAGATACGCAGTATTTT.

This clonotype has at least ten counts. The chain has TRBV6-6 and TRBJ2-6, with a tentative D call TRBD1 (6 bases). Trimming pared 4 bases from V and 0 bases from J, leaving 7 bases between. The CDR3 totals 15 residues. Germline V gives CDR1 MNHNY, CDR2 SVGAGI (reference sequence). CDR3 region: CASSSGVSGANVLTF. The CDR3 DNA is TGTGCCAGCAGTTCAGGGGTCTCTGGGGCCAACGTCCTGACTTTC.

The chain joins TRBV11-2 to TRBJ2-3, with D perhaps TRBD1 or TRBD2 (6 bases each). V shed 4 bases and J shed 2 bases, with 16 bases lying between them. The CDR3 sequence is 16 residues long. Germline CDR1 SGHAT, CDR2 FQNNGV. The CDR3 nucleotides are TGTGCCAGCAGCTCAACTAGCAGGGGAACCACAGATACGCAGTATTTT. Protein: CASSSTSRGTTDTQYF.

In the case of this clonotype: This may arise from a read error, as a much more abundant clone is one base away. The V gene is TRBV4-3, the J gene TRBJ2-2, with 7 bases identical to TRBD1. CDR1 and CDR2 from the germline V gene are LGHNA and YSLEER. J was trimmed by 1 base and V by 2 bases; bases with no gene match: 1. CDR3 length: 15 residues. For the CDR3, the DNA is TGCGCCAGCAGCCAACACAGGGGGAACACCGGGGAGCTGTTTTTT. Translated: CASSQHRGNTGELFF.

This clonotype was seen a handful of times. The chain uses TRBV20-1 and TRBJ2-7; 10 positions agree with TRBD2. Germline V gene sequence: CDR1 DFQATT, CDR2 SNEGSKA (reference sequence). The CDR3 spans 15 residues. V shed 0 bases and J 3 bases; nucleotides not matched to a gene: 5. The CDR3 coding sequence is TGCAGTGCTAGAGATTTCCGGACTAGCGGCTACGAGCAGTACTTC. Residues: CSARDFRTSGYEQYF.